A single TCR beta chain is shown here with its context. The antigen remains undetermined. The sample comes from a study of T-cell memory formation after mild COVID-19. Study-level background: Largely donor-specific TCR clusters were found. Study-wide results and caveats: Later expanders leaned CD4+, whereas day 15 to 85 contracting clones were balanced CD4/CD8. The pre-infection memory compartment contained some responding clones, suggesting cross-reactive memory joined.

The 5'RACE method, run with constant-segment primers, produced TCR alpha and TCR beta cDNA libraries (carrying sample barcodes and UMIs). TCRdb re-analysed the 5' RACE reads in MiXCR, keeping a single row per CDR3 protein. The sample includes 400,000 to 450,000 distinct CDR3 sequences, about a sixth of them seen just once. The germline V and J ends were trimmed by 5 bases and 4 bases, with 16 bases remaining between them. The CDR3 runs 15 residues. The germline CDR1 and CDR2 sequences are SGHTA and FQGNSA. The TCR comes from a young man who had mild COVID-19 (a few samples of this study predate the infection). Cell type and time point are not known. V is TRBV7-2 and J is TRBJ2-3; D could derive from TRBD1 or TRBD2 (5 bases each). Sequencing was carried out using PBMCs or a T cell subset sorted from them (not recorded which). The chain's CDR3 is CASSINFGAADTQYF. The CDR3 DNA reads TGTGCCAGCAGCATTAATTTCGGGGCCGCAGATACGCAGTATTTT.